Below, 29 T cell receptor beta chains from the same sample are listed, as sequenced in a study of blood T cell repertoires in COVID-19. TCRdb keeps only in-frame clones here, not all; method: immunoSEQ multiplex PCR. The profile covers about 200,000 clones, with around 90% appearing a single time and more than 2% taken by the ten largest. Sequenced: PBMCs or T cells enriched from blood (not recorded which). These receptor sequences come from a woman younger than 45 who had recovered from COVID-19.

The chain carries TRBV30 and TRBJ2-7; the D gene is possibly TRBD2 (6 bases). The CDR3 has 15 residues. V shed 2 bases and J shed 4 bases, with 18 bases lying between them. From germline, CDR1 is GTSNPN and CDR2 SVGIG (reference sequence). CDR3: CAWSPFREKVYEQYF. The CDR3 DNA is TGTGCCTGGAGTCCCTTTCGGGAGAAGGTGTACGAGCAGTACTTC. Full variable domain (remainder filled in from reference TRBV30 and TRBJ2-7): SQTIHQWPATLVQPVGSPLSLECTVEGTSNPNLYWYRQAAGRGLQLLFYSVGIGQISSEVPQNLSASRPQDRQFILSSKKLLLSDSGFYLCAWSPFREKVYEQYFGPGTRLTVT.

This clone appeared a single time. The chain is built from TRBV7-9 and TRBJ1-2; 10 bases line up with TRBD1. From germline, CDR1 is SEHNR and CDR2 FQNEAQ (reference sequence). The junction had 11 bases not matched to a gene; V was cut back by 5 bases and J by 2 bases. This CDR3 comprises 17 residues. CDR3 bases: TGTGCCAGCAGCCCGGGACAGGGGATAGTTATGAACTATGGCTACACCTTC. Amino acid sequence: CASSPGQGIVMNYGYTF.

J is TRBJ1-2 and V is TRBV30; tentatively, D is TRBD1 (6 bases). The V and J ends lost 3 bases and 8 bases respectively, with 10 bases between them. The CDR3 has 11 residues. CDR1 is GTSNPN and CDR2 is SVGIG in the germline V gene (reference sequence). The CDR3 sequence is CAWRGQKGYTF. The CDR3 DNA sequence: TGTGCCTGGAGAGGACAGAAGGGCTACACCTTC.

The chain recombines TRBV7-2 with TRBJ1-2, with D possibly TRBD1 on 5 matching bases. Trimming removed 0 bases at V and 4 bases at J, with 12 bases between. This CDR3 comprises 15 residues. Germline values: CDR1 SGHTA, CDR2 FQGNSA. The DNA of the CDR3 is TGTGCCAGCAGCTTAGCCGGCAGGGAGGGCTATGGCTACACCTTC. Residues: CASSLAGREGYGYTF.

This clone was picked up a small number of times. V gene TRBV9 combines with J gene TRBJ2-3, with TRBD2 identical over 14 bases. The germline CDR1 and CDR2 sequences are SGDLS and YYNGEE. CDR3 size: 16 residues. Losses at the gene ends were 3 bases for V and 4 bases for J; bases not matched to a gene: 4. Here the CDR3 reads CASSGGTSGSSDTQYF. The CDR3 bases are TGTGCCAGCAGCGGAGGGACTAGCGGGAGTTCAGATACGCAGTATTTT.

The chain carries TRBV9 and TRBJ2-2; 12 bases align to TRBD2. The V and J ends lost 0 bases and 5 bases, in that order; junction bases with no gene match: 2. CDR1 and CDR2 (germline): SGDLS, YYNGEE. The CDR3 totals 16 residues. As DNA, the CDR3 is TGTGCCAGCAGCGTAGGACTAGCGGGGGATACCGGGGAGCTGTTTTTT. Its translation: CASSVGLAGDTGELFF.

This chain uses TRBV6-4 with TRBJ1-2; TRBD1 matches 7 bases. V lost 6 bases and J lost 7; bases outside the gene matches: 11. CDR3 size: 14 residues. The germline V gene encodes CDR1 MRHNA and CDR2 SNTAGT. The CDR3 protein is CASRATGSQGGYTF. In DNA form, the CDR3 reads TGTGCCAGCAGGGCGACAGGGTCCCAGGGTGGCTACACCTTC.

The rearrangement uses TRBV30 and TRBJ2-7; 12 bases match TRBD1. V lost 6 bases and J lost 0; bases outside the gene matches: 6. The length of the CDR3 is 15 residues. Looked up from germline, CDR1 is GTSNPN and CDR2 is SVGIG (reference sequence). The CDR3 loop reads CACLGQGALSYEQYF. DNA of the CDR3: TGTGCCTGTCTGGGACAGGGGGCCCTCTCCTACGAGCAGTACTTC.

V and J are TRBV27 and TRBJ2-1, with 7 bases aligning to TRBD1. The germline gives CDR1 MNHEY, CDR2 SMNVEV (reference sequence). This CDR3 comprises 14 residues. The V and J ends lost 9 bases and 4 bases, in that order; junction bases with no gene match: 9. The chain's CDR3 is CASSRRQGYNEQFF. CDR3 DNA: TGTGCCAGTAGTCGCCGACAGGGTTACAATGAGCAGTTCTTC.

V usage is TRBV6-5 and J usage is TRBJ1-1, with D possibly being TRBD1 (5 bases). The germline CDR1 and CDR2 sequences are MNHEY and SVGAGI. Trimming shortened V by 8 bases and J by 4 bases, and 11 bases separated the two germline ends. CDR3 length: 12 amino acids. CDR3: CASQGLVTEAFF. The CDR3 DNA reads TGTGCCAGCCAGGGTCTCGTCACTGAAGCTTTCTTT.

V is TRBV4-1 and J is TRBJ2-3; TRBD2 matches 7 bases. J gave up 4 bases and V 5 bases, and 12 bases lay outside the gene matches. CDR3 length: 16 residues. Germline values: CDR1 MGHRA, CDR2 YSYEKL. CDR3 loop: CASSATSLSLADTQYF. CDR3 coding DNA: TGCGCCAGCAGCGCGACTAGCTTGTCTTTAGCAGATACGCAGTATTTT.

CDR3 DNA sequence: TGTGCCTGGAGTGTAGTACTAGCGGGAGCACACATTCAGTACTTC. It translates to CAWSVVLAGAHIQYF. The J gene is TRBJ2-4, the V gene TRBV30, with 11 bases that match TRBD2. Germline V CDR1 and CDR2: GTSNPN, SVGIG (reference sequence). CDR3 length: 15 amino acids. The V and J ends lost 0 bases and 8 bases, in that order; junction bases with no gene match: 6.

This chain joins TRBV25-1 and TRBJ1-6; D may be TRBD1 (6 bases). The V end lost 8 bases, the J end lost 7 bases, and 9 bases lay between the germline ends. CDR1 and CDR2 (germline): MGHDK, SYGVNS. The CDR3 runs 12 residues. CDR3 in amino acids: CASGGANSPLHF. In DNA, the CDR3 is TGTGCCAGCGGGGGGGCAAATTCACCCCTCCACTTT. Looking up the rest from reference TRBV25-1 and TRBJ1-6 gives the full variable domain: EADIYQTPRYLVIGTGKKITLECSQTMGHDKMYWYQQDPGMELHLIHYSYGVNSTEKGDLSSESTVSRIRTEHFPLTLESARPSHTSQYLCASGGANSPLHFGNGTRLTVT.

V is TRBV6-1 and J is TRBJ2-3; D is possibly TRBD2 (5 bases). This CDR3 has 15 residues. The ends were cut back, 3 bases at V and 4 bases at J, with 14 bases in the middle. Germline V lookup: CDR1 MNHNS, CDR2 SASEGT. CDR3 in amino acids: CASSERYSGADTQYF. The CDR3 bases are TGTGCCAGCAGTGAGCGGTACAGCGGCGCAGATACGCAGTATTTT.

The sample holds a few counts of this clone. The rearrangement joins TRBV6-5 to TRBJ1-2, with 10 bases that match TRBD1. The CDR3 extends over 14 amino acids. From germline, CDR1 is MNHEY and CDR2 SVGAGI. V shed 0 bases, J shed 8 bases, and the junction held 3 bases outside the gene matches. The CDR3 loop reads CASSYSGTGVGYTF. The CDR3 DNA reads TGTGCCAGCAGTTACTCAGGGACAGGGGTCGGCTACACCTTC.

CDR3 coding DNA: TGTGCCAGCAGCGTAGGATCAGGCGTCAATGAAAAACTGTTTTTT. Translating it yields CASSVGSGVNEKLFF. The chain has TRBV9 and TRBJ1-4, with unresolved D. The CDR3 covers 15 residues. Between the trimmed V and J ends, which lost 0 bases and 5 bases, there was a span of 11 bases. Germline lookup yields CDR1 SGDLS and CDR2 YYNGEE.

The chain couples TRBV5-1 to TRBJ2-7, with D possibly being TRBD1 (7 bases). Trimming left V 0 bases short and J 6 bases short, with 16 bases between. Germline V gene lookup returns CDR1 SGHRS and CDR2 YFSETQ. The CDR3 is 15 residues long. The CDR3 nucleotides read TGCGCCAGCAGCTTGGAACCCACAGGGGAGGTCGAGCAGTACTTC. Translation: CASSLEPTGEVEQYF.

The chain links TRBV18 to TRBJ1-1; 9 positions match TRBD1. The CDR3 loop spans 13 amino acids. The V and J ends lost 5 bases and 7 bases, in that order; junction bases with no gene match: 5. CDR1 is KGHSH, CDR2 LQKENI, per germline. The CDR3 coding sequence is TGTGCCAGCTCATCAGGGACAGGGAGTGAAGCTTTCTTT. Its protein product is CASSSGTGSEAFF.

The chain uses TRBV15 and TRBJ1-2; TRBD1 is a possible D gene (6 bases). The germline V gene encodes CDR1 LNHNV and CDR2 YYDKDF (reference sequence). V shed 1 base and J shed 5 bases, with 14 bases lying between them. CDR3 length: 15 residues. CDR3 region: CATSRVSGTSYGYTF. The CDR3 region has the DNA TGTGCCACCAGCAGAGTATCCGGGACATCTTATGGCTACACCTTC.

This clone came up once. The chain couples TRBV11-2 to TRBJ1-3, with 8 positions matching TRBD1. CDR1 is SGHAT, CDR2 FQNNGV, per germline. The junction had 6 bases not matched to a gene; V was cut back by 4 bases and J by 1 base. The CDR3 totals 16 residues. CDR3 in amino acids: CASSSKTGGSGNTIYF. DNA of the CDR3: TGTGCCAGCAGCTCGAAAACAGGGGGATCTGGAAACACCATATATTTT.

The chain employs TRBV29-1 and TRBJ1-2; 7 bases match TRBD1. With 1 base clipped from V and 6 bases from J, the junction kept 8 bases outside the gene matches. CDR1 is SQVTM and CDR2 is ANQGSEA in the germline V gene. The length of the CDR3 is 14 residues. The CDR3 DNA sequence: TGCAGCGTTGAAGGGGTTAACAGGGGTGATGGCTACACCTTC. Protein product: CSVEGVNRGDGYTF.

The genes are TRBV29-1 and TRBJ1-2; D is possibly TRBD1 (6 bases). The CDR3 has 15 amino acids. Germline V gene sequence: CDR1 SQVTM, CDR2 ANQGSEA. Trimming pared 6 bases from V and 2 bases from J, leaving 19 bases between. Here the CDR3 reads CSVLTGDILNYGYTF. Here the CDR3 DNA reads TGCAGCGTCCTGACAGGTGACATACTCAACTATGGCTACACCTTC.

The rearrangement uses TRBV7-2 and TRBJ2-5, with D perhaps matching TRBD2 (7 bases). The germline CDR1 and CDR2 sequences are SGHTA and FQGNSA. CDR3 length: 14 residues. The V end lost 1 base, the J end lost 4 bases, and 10 bases lay between the germline ends. The CDR3 DNA follows: TGTGCCAGCAGCTTAGAGGGGGGGGGAGAGACCCAGTACTTC. Its protein product is CASSLEGGGETQYF.

The chain links TRBV28 to TRBJ1-1; D uncertain. CDR3 length: 13 amino acids. The germline V and J ends were trimmed by 2 bases and 1 base, with 5 bases remaining between them. CDR1 MDHEN and CDR2 SYDVKM come from the germline V gene. This chain's CDR3 is CASSLGENTEAFF. In nucleotides, the CDR3 is TGTGCCAGCAGTTTAGGAGAGAACACTGAAGCTTTCTTT.

V and J are TRBV14 and TRBJ2-3; D remains ambiguous. Germline V gives CDR1 SGHDN, CDR2 FVKESK. V was cut by 1 base and J by 5 bases, with 10 bases left in between. The CDR3 has 14 amino acids. CDR3 in amino acids: CASSQVPSRDTQYF. The CDR3 DNA sequence: TGTGCCAGCAGCCAAGTCCCGAGCCGAGATACGCAGTATTTT.

The V and J genes are TRBV11-1 and TRBJ1-1, with a weak D call TRBD1 (6 bases). Germline assignment: CDR1 SGHAT and CDR2 FQDESV (reference sequence). The CDR3 is 15 residues long. V lost 5 bases, J lost 1 base, and 14 bases lay in between. This CDR3 reads CASSPRTDKNTEAFF. DNA for the CDR3: TGTGCCAGCAGCCCCCGGACAGACAAGAACACTGAAGCTTTCTTT.

V is TRBV15 and J is TRBJ1-1, with D perhaps TRBD1 (6 bases). V shed 3 bases and J shed 0 bases, with 11 bases lying between them. Germline assignment: CDR1 LNHNV and CDR2 YYDKDF (reference sequence). CDR3 length: 15 residues. The CDR3: CATSSQGGMNTEAFF. For the CDR3, the DNA is TGTGCCACCAGCAGCCAAGGGGGTATGAACACTGAAGCTTTCTTT.

The chain links TRBV30 to TRBJ2-2; D is ambiguous. The CDR3 runs to 15 residues. CDR1 GTSNPN and CDR2 SVGIG come from the germline V gene (reference sequence). The V and J ends lost 3 bases and 2 bases respectively, with 13 bases between them. The CDR3 sequence: CAWSRDLQNTGELFF. The CDR3 DNA follows: TGTGCCTGGAGCCGTGACTTGCAAAACACCGGGGAGCTGTTTTTT.

This rearrangement joins TRBV11-2 to TRBJ2-7, with 10 bases identical to TRBD1. Per germline, CDR1 SGHAT and CDR2 FQNNGV. Unmatched junction bases numbered 9, after V lost 1 base and J lost 9 bases. The CDR3 loop spans 15 amino acids. In DNA, the CDR3 is TGTGCCAGCAGCTTAGGGGACAGGGGTAGGTCTGGGCAGTACTTC. Protein: CASSLGDRGRSGQYF.